One and the same sample provided the 8 T cell receptor beta chains below, sequenced in a study of T cells in Graves' hyperthyroidism and ophthalmopathy. TCR beta CDR3 regions were amplified from RNA transcripts. First-round RT-PCR with HTBI primers amplified the TCR CDR3 region. From the multiplex PCR reads, TCRdb called clonotypes with MiXCR, one entry per CDR3 protein. The table shows roughly 380,000 distinct CDR3 sequences, with 14% occurring only once. The sequenced sample consisted of blood. Source of these receptors: a woman aged 55-70 years with Graves' hyperthyroidism.

This clonotype was seen repeatedly, ten times or more. This chain connects TRBV7-9 to TRBJ2-1; 13 bases are a match to TRBD2. Germline V gene lookup returns CDR1 SEHNR and CDR2 FQNEAQ (reference sequence). The CDR3 loop spans 19 amino acids. The trim removed 3 bases at V and 4 bases at J, leaving 12 bases unmatched. The CDR3 nucleotides read TGTGCCAGCAGCTTCAGCGCGTGGACTAGCGGGAGCCTATACAATGAGCAGTTCTTC. Translation gives CASSFSAWTSGSLYNEQFF. The full variable domain, with the rest looked up from reference TRBV7-9 and TRBJ2-1, is DTGVSQNPRHKITKRGQNVTFRCDPISEHNRLYWYRQTLGQGPEFLTYFQNEAQLEKSRLLSDRFSAERPKGSFSTLEIQRTEQGDSAMYLCASSFSAWTSGSLYNEQFFGPGTRLTVL.

This clonotype was detected many times. The chain combines TRBV7-3 with TRBJ1-1; D is possibly TRBD1 (6 bases). Trimming removed 5 bases at V and 4 bases at J, with 20 bases between. The CDR3 loop spans 16 amino acids. The germline V gene has CDR1 SGHTA and CDR2 FQGTGA. CDR3 region: CASSPNTLQGSTEAFF. For the CDR3, the DNA is TGTGCCAGCAGCCCGAACACCCTACAGGGTTCCACTGAAGCTTTCTTT.

This clonotype was counted many times. CDR3 residues: CSARAHGGRGTYEQYF. The DNA for the CDR3 is TGCAGTGCTAGAGCACACGGCGGGAGGGGGACCTACGAGCAGTACTTC. The J gene is TRBJ2-7, the V gene TRBV20-1; 9 bases match TRBD2. This CDR3 has 16 amino acids. Trimming cost V 1 base and J 2 bases; bases outside gene matches: 9. The germline V gene encodes CDR1 DFQATT and CDR2 SNEGSKA (reference sequence).

This clonotype was counted ten times or more. The genes are TRBV10-2 and TRBJ2-1; D gene unclear. The ends were cut back, 3 bases at V and 9 bases at J, with 12 bases in the middle. The length of the CDR3 is 13 residues. Germline-derived CDR1 and CDR2 are WSHSY and SAAADI. The CDR3 here is CASSDWQGREQFF. Written as DNA, the CDR3 is TGCGCCAGCAGTGACTGGCAAGGGCGTGAGCAGTTCTTC.

This clonotype was counted only a few times. V is TRBV7-9 and J is TRBJ2-1, with D perhaps TRBD2 (5 bases). V lost 1 base to trimming and J lost 13 bases, with 14 bases between them. The CDR3 is 13 amino acids. The germline CDR1 and CDR2 sequences are SEHNR and FQNEAQ (reference sequence). CDR3 in DNA: TGTGCCAGCAGCTTAGGTGAGCGGCTCGCTCAGTTCTTC. Its translation: CASSLGERLAQFF.

This clonotype was seen a few times. The J gene is TRBJ2-5, the V gene TRBV7-9, with 10 bases aligning to TRBD2. The CDR3 totals 17 residues. J was trimmed by 5 bases and V by 5 bases; bases with no gene match: 14. Germline CDR1 and CDR2: SEHNR and FQNEAQ (reference sequence). Here the CDR3 reads CASSPRASGSLGETQYF. The CDR3 coding sequence is TGTGCCAGCAGCCCAAGGGCTAGCGGGAGCCTCGGGGAGACCCAGTACTTC. Full variable domain (outside the CDR3, taken from reference TRBV7-9 and TRBJ2-5): DTGVSQNPRHKITKRGQNVTFRCDPISEHNRLYWYRQTLGQGPEFLTYFQNEAQLEKSRLLSDRFSAERPKGSFSTLEIQRTEQGDSAMYLCASSPRASGSLGETQYFGPGTRLLVL.

The sample holds many counts of this clonotype. This chain connects TRBV11-2 to TRBJ2-5; 10 bases are a match to TRBD2. V trimming: 2 bases; J trimming: 4 bases; junction bases outside the gene matches: 4. This CDR3 spans 15 amino acids. The V gene's germline CDR1 is SGHAT and CDR2 FQNNGV. The CDR3 nucleotides are TGTGCCAGCAGCTTACTAGCGGGAGTCGGAGAGACCCAGTACTTC. Encoded protein: CASSLLAGVGETQYF.

The chain has TRBV7-9 and TRBJ2-1; D unresolved. Germline CDR1 reads SEHNR; CDR2 reads FQNEAQ (reference sequence). The germline V and J ends were trimmed by 8 bases and 3 bases, with 17 bases remaining between them. There are 15 residues in the CDR3. The CDR3 nucleotides read TGTGCCAGCCTTGAATCGACTGCTTACTACAATGAGCAGTTCTTC. As protein: CASLESTAYYNEQFF.